This T cell receptor beta chain was retrieved from a study of T cell clones after liver transplantation. Study summary: Blood was drawn pre-transplant, before withdrawal, and after full or failed withdrawal.

CDR3 length: 13 amino acids. Trimming took off 4 bases at V and 1 base at J, with 7 bases between the two ends. Germline CDR1 reads KGHSH; CDR2 reads LQKENI. TCRdb keeps only in-frame clones here, not all; method: immunoSEQ multiplex PCR. The repertoire holds around 75,000 clones, with about 85% as singletons. This specimen was CD4+ T cells from blood, taken 48 to 50 months after liver transplant. The V gene is TRBV18, the J gene TRBJ2-5, with unresolved D. The clonotype was recovered from a human patient who received a liver transplant. Certain T cells may be donor cells from the graft. The CDR3 DNA follows: TGTGCCAGCTCACTAACGGCCCAAGAGACCCAGTACTTC. As protein: CASSLTAQETQYF. Together with reference TRBV18 and TRBJ2-5, the CDR3 gives the full variable domain: NAGVMQNPRHLVRRRGQEARLRCSPMKGHSHVYWYRQLPEEGLKFMVYLQKENIIDESGMPKERFSAEFPKEGPSILRIQQVVRGDSAAYFCASSLTAQETQYFGPGTRLLVL.